The T cell receptor beta chain under discussion was sequenced for a study of blood T cell repertoires in COVID-19. Looking at the study overall: Acute and convalescent COVID-19 samples came from the United States, Italy and Spain. The cDNA or gDNA used as material had been derived from T cells, B-cell-depleted T cells, or PBMCs.

In the original analysis: From reference gene primer amplification, estimates of nucleated cell counts were derived. Sequencing was performed with immunoSEQ multiplex PCR; in TCRdb, only in-frame clones are kept and a portion is missing. The V and J calls and clone size were taken over from that table, and D and trimming were inferred from the DNA. The sample has tens of thousands of clones; approximately 80% are singletons. The CDR3 length is 13 residues. V lost 6 bases and J lost 5; bases outside the gene matches: 2. The material sequenced was peripheral blood. J is TRBJ1-1 and V is TRBV12-3 or TRBV12-4; 11 bases fit TRBD1. The source of this sequence is a man aged 55-75 years with acute or convalescent COVID-19. CDR3 loop: CASSRDRGTEAFF. The CDR3 region has the DNA TGTGCCAGCAGCCGGGACAGGGGGACTGAAGCTTTCTTT.